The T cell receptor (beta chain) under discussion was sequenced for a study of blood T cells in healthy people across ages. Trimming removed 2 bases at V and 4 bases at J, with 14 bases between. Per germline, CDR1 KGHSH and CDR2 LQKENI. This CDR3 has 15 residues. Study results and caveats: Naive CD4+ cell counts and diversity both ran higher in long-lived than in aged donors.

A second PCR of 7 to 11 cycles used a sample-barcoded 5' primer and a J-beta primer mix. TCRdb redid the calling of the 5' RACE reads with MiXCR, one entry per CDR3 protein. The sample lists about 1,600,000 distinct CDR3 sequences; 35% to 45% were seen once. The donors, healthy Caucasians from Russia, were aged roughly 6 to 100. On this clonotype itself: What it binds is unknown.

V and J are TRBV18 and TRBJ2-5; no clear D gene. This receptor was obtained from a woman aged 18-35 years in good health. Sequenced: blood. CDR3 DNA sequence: TGTGCCAGCTCACCAAGAAATAGCTACTCAGAGACCCAGTACTTC. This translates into CASSPRNSYSETQYF. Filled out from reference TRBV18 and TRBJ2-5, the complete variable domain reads NAGVMQNPRHLVRRRGQEARLRCSPMKGHSHVYWYRQLPEEGLKFMVYLQKENIIDESGMPKERFSAEFPKEGPSILRIQQVVRGDSAAYFCASSPRNSYSETQYFGPGTRLLVL.